Below, one TCR beta chain is given with its context. No antigen is known for it. The CDR3 extends over 14 amino acids. Germline-derived CDR1 and CDR2 are SGHVS and FNYEAQ. V was shortened by 1 base and J by 0 bases, with 4 bases between the two germline ends. TCRdb's copy holds only in-frame clones and misses some; the assay was immunoSEQ multiplex PCR. Found here are tens of thousands of clones, 80% to 85% of them singletons; the top ten hold around 4.5%. The record originates from a study of a mutant IDH1 vaccine in newly diagnosed glioma. Study findings and constraints: A vaccine-induced immune response developed in roughly 93% of the patients.

As for time point: week 35, safety follow-up. It was 300 ug of mutant IDH1 20-mer peptide that made up each vaccine dose, given with topical imiquimod. Patients came in for eight vaccinations, in weeks 1, 3, 5, 7, 11, 15, 19 and 23. The source is a woman in her 40s with glioma. Some clones in this sample may be carry-over from other donors' samples. The rearrangement uses TRBV7-6 and TRBJ2-1; D ambiguous. The sequencing used PBMCs, collected from a glioma patient whose treatment included an IDH1 peptide vaccine. CDR3 DNA sequence: TGTGCCAGCAGCTTAGGTGTCTCCTACAATGAGCAGTTCTTC. This translates into CASSLGVSYNEQFF. The variable domain in full, with the rest retrieved from reference TRBV7-6 and TRBJ2-1, is GAGVSQSPRYKVTKRGQDVALRCDPISGHVSLYWYRQALGQGPEFLTYFNYEAQQDKSGLPNDRFSAERPEGSISTLTIQRTEQRDSAMYRCASSLGVSYNEQFFGPGTRLTVL.